This T cell receptor (beta chain) originates from a study of shared clonotypes between healthy human individuals. Points on this clone: Its antigen is still unknown.

With V trimmed by 0 bases and J by 5 bases, 8 bases remained unmatched. The germline gives CDR1 SGHNT, CDR2 YYREEE (reference sequence). The CDR3 length is 16 residues. Study-wide findings and caveats: Among donors, clonotype sharing was expected to be affected by sequencing depth.

A deep-level run was used for the assay. How the authors handled the data: Filtering differed because ImmunoSEQ produced junction-only sequences that carried no quality scores. The protocol was immunoSEQ multiplex PCR, while the TCRdb copy is restricted to in-frame clones and leaves out a portion. V, J and clone size reflect that table, while D and trimming were determined from the DNA. The sample carries under 600,000 clones, around 77% recorded once. Each of the donors was a healthy adult who was HIV-negative and had not had a recent acute infection or vaccination. Material for sequencing was PBMCs. J is TRBJ2-5 and V is TRBV5-4; 9 bases are a match to TRBD2. The TCR comes from a woman between 35 and 50 years old in good health. Some clones in this sample may be carry-over from other donors' samples. The CDR3 region has the DNA TGTGCCAGCAGCTTGGTCGTAGCGGGAGACGGGGAGACCCAGTACTTC. It specifies CASSLVVAGDGETQYF. Using reference TRBV5-4 and TRBJ2-5 for the parts outside the CDR3, the full variable domain is ETGVTQSPTHLIKTRGQQVTLRCSSQSGHNTVSWYQQALGQGPQFIFQYYREEENGRGNFPPRFSGLQFPNYSSELNVNALELDDSALYLCASSLVVAGDGETQYFGPGTRLLVL.